This is a list of T cell receptor beta chains from one sample in a study of cytomegalovirus exposure and HLA in healthy donors. TCRdb's copy holds only in-frame clones and misses some; the assay was immunoSEQ multiplex PCR. The data contain roughly 68,000 clones, over 50% of them singletons. Sequenced material: PBMCs. All receptors derive from a man aged 40-49 years in good health and CMV-seropositive. The CDR3 runs from the conserved cysteine through the conserved F or W. D genes are given only for firm matches. The listing skips clone size in some rows; elsewhere it reads once, few, many or a size class.

>once|TRBJ2-7|NA|TRBV7-2
CASSWDRDTQYF
TGTGCCAGCAGCTGGGACCGGGACACACAGTACTTC
>few|TRBJ2-3|TRBD2|TRBV27
CASSSGTSGGSGDTQYF
TGTGCCAGCAGTTCCGGGACTAGCGGGGGGTCAGGAGATACGCAGTATTTT
>NA|TRBJ1-2|TRBD1|TRBV5-6
CASSLTGEKGYTF
TGTGCCAGCAGCTTGACAGGGGAAAAGGGCTACACCTTC
>few|TRBJ1-4|NA|TRBV28
CASSLWGEGNEKLFF
TGTGCCAGCAGTTTATGGGGGGAGGGTAATGAAAAACTGTTTTTT
>NA|TRBJ2-5|NA|TRBV7-2
CASSSRGGRGQETQYF
TGTGCCAGCAGCTCCCGAGGGGGGCGGGGGCAAGAGACCCAGTACTTC
>NA|TRBJ2-6|TRBD1|TRBV7-3
CASSPGGSGANVLTF
TGTGCCAGCAGCCCAGGGGGCTCTGGGGCCAACGTCCTGACTTTC
>few|TRBJ2-5|NA|TRBV29-1
CSVGRQGGETQYF
TGCAGCGTCGGGCGACAGGGAGGAGAGACCCAGTACTTC
>few|TRBJ1-3|NA|TRBV6-6
CASSYDDRIGNTIYF
TGTGCCAGCAGTTACGACGACAGGATAGGAAACACCATATATTTT
>once|TRBJ2-7|NA|TRBV4-1
CASSQAPGTGYEQYF
TGCGCCAGCAGCCAAGCGCCAGGAACAGGTTACGAGCAGTACTTC
>few|TRBJ2-7|TRBD1|TRBV30
CAWNRDRDKQYF
TGTGCCTGGAACCGGGACAGGGATAAGCAGTACTTC
>NA|TRBJ2-5|NA|TRBV30
CARDGGNRETQYF
TGTGCCCGGGATGGGGGGAACCGGGAGACCCAGTACTTC
>NA|TRBJ2-3|TRBD1|TRBV18
CASSPSSTGADTQYF
TGTGCCAGCTCACCATCGTCGACAGGGGCGGATACGCAGTATTTT
>NA|TRBJ1-5|TRBD1|TRBV5-8
CASSLSGQGFSGQPQHF
TGTGCCAGCAGCTTGAGTGGACAGGGGTTCAGCGGTCAGCCCCAGCATTTT
>NA|TRBJ2-2|NA|TRBV7-3
CASSLTGSGELFF
TGTGCCAGCAGCTTAACGGGCAGTGGGGAGCTGTTTTTT
>few|TRBJ2-7|NA|TRBV11-3
CASSHRQRTAYEQYF
TGTGCCAGTAGCCACAGGCAGAGGACGGCATACGAGCAGTACTTC
>NA|TRBJ2-2|NA|TRBV30
CAWSSGFGGELFF
TGTGCCTGGAGTTCAGGGTTCGGCGGGGAGCTGTTTTTT
>NA|TRBJ2-5|TRBD2|TRBV7-2
CASSSGWVAGEIHQETQYF
TGTGCCAGCAGCTCCGGTTGGGTAGCGGGGGAGATACACCAAGAGACCCAGTACTTC
>NA|TRBJ2-3|NA|TRBV2
CASSYRNLLTDTQYF
TGTGCCAGCAGTTACCGTAACTTACTCACAGATACGCAGTATTTT
>NA|TRBJ2-1|TRBD2|TRBV7-3
CASSGRAGADNEQFF
TGTGCCAGCAGTGGCAGAGCGGGGGCTGACAATGAGCAGTTCTTC
>NA|TRBJ2-7|NA|TRBV4-3
CASSQDSSLSYEQYF
TGCGCCAGCAGCCAAGATAGTTCCCTCTCCTACGAGCAGTACTTC
>NA|TRBJ1-2|NA|TRBV5-4
CASSLEQGRGNYGYTF
TGTGCCAGCAGCTTGGAGCAGGGGCGCGGCAACTATGGCTACACCTTC
>NA|TRBJ1-5|NA|TRBV6-1
CASSGLGFQHQPQHF
TGTGCCAGCAGTGGACTAGGCTTTCAACATCAGCCCCAGCATTTT
>NA|TRBJ1-6|NA|TRBV6-1
CASSEALQGSPLHF
TGTGCCAGCAGTGAAGCGCTACAGGGTTCACCCCTCCACTTT
>NA|TRBJ1-2|NA|TRBV30
CAWSSNRARGYTF
TGTGCCTGGAGTTCCAACAGGGCTCGTGGCTACACCTTC
>few|TRBJ1-5|NA|TRBV7-9
CASSSYTDQPQHF
TGTGCCAGCAGCTCTTACACCGATCAGCCCCAGCATTTT
>NA|TRBJ2-7|TRBD2|TRBV7-2
CASSPSGGGREQYF
TGTGCCAGCAGCCCCTCGGGCGGGGGGCGGGAGCAGTACTTC
>NA|TRBJ2-1|TRBD2|TRBV7-3
CASSLVAGAGVNEQFF
TGTGCCAGCAGCTTGGTAGCGGGGGCCGGAGTCAATGAGCAGTTCTTC
>NA|TRBJ2-2|TRBD2|TRBV5-8
CASNPPGGPAGELFF
TGTGCCAGCAACCCCCCGGGGGGGCCTGCCGGGGAGCTGTTTTTT
>few|TRBJ1-2|NA|TRBV2
CASSEGTVIGYTF
TGTGCCAGCAGTGAAGGGACAGTTATCGGCTACACCTTC
>NA|TRBJ1-1|NA|TRBV18
CASSRDTLNTEAFF
TGTGCCAGCTCTCGAGACACCCTGAACACTGAAGCTTTCTTT
>NA|TRBJ2-3|NA|TRBV2
CATEQRTLTDTQYF
TGTGCCACCGAACAGAGGACTCTCACAGATACGCAGTATTTT
>NA|TRBJ2-1|NA|TRBV29-1
CSVAVWGRGPLDEQFF
TGCAGCGTTGCCGTCTGGGGTAGGGGTCCCCTCGATGAGCAGTTCTTC
>NA|TRBJ1-2|NA|TRBV19
CASSSRQVEFYGYTF
TGTGCCAGTAGTTCACGACAGGTGGAGTTCTATGGCTACACCTTC
>NA|TRBJ2-5|TRBD1|TRBV7-7
CASSLQGAETQYF
TGTGCTAGCAGCCTACAGGGGGCGGAGACCCAGTACTTC
>NA|TRBJ1-2|NA|TRBV6-5
CASSYGVIRGNYGYTF
TGTGCCAGCAGTTACGGTGTTATACGAGGGAACTATGGCTACACCTTC
>NA|TRBJ2-3|TRBD1|TRBV4-3
CASSQELGQGSTDTQYF
TGCGCCAGCAGCCAAGAATTAGGACAGGGAAGCACAGATACGCAGTATTTT
>few|TRBJ1-2|NA|TRBV7-2
CASSAYRVRDGYTF
TGTGCCAGCAGCGCCTACAGGGTCCGAGATGGCTACACCTTC
>NA|TRBJ2-7|TRBD1|TRBV5-1
CASSWTTGLGYEQYF
TGCGCCAGCAGCTGGACGACAGGGTTAGGATACGAGCAGTACTTC
>NA|TRBJ1-1|TRBD1|TRBV18
CASSELTGGSEAFF
TGTGCCAGCTCAGAGCTGACAGGGGGATCTGAAGCTTTCTTT
>NA|TRBJ2-5|NA|TRBV30
CAARYYQETQYF
TGTGCCGCGAGATACTACCAAGAGACCCAGTACTTC
>NA|TRBJ2-3|NA|TRBV7-6
CASGGDTDTQYF
TGTGCCAGCGGAGGAGACACAGATACGCAGTATTTT
>NA|TRBJ2-5|NA|TRBV6-1
CASSQTTYQETQYF
TGTGCCAGCAGTCAAACGACATACCAAGAGACCCAGTACTTC
>once|TRBJ1-2|TRBD1|TRBV2
CASRTGVLWDGYTF
TGTGCCAGCCGGACAGGAGTACTATGGGACGGCTACACCTTC
>NA|TRBJ2-1|TRBD1|TRBV28
CASSSGTASYNEQFF
TGTGCCAGCAGTTCAGGGACAGCCTCTTACAATGAGCAGTTCTTC
>NA|TRBJ1-4|NA|TRBV30
CAWQGIENEKLFF
TGTGCCTGGCAGGGGATCGAGAATGAAAAACTGTTTTTT
>NA|TRBJ2-7|TRBD1|TRBV6-5
CASSYLSKTGMHEQYF
TGTGCCAGCAGTTACCTTTCTAAGACAGGGATGCACGAGCAGTACTTC
>NA|TRBJ2-2|NA|TRBV2
CASSEAKGPTGRVTGELFF
TGTGCCAGCAGTGAAGCCAAAGGACCCACAGGTCGGGTCACCGGGGAGCTGTTTTTT
>NA|TRBJ1-2|TRBD1|TRBV10-3
CAISQTGDNGYTF
TGTGCCATCAGCCAGACAGGGGATAATGGCTACACCTTC
>NA|TRBJ2-7|TRBD2|TRBV30
CAGATPGTSGPYEQYF
TGTGCCGGAGCGACTCCCGGGACTAGCGGGCCCTACGAGCAGTACTTC
>NA|TRBJ2-7|NA|TRBV2
CASGPRRTYEQYF
TGTGCCAGTGGGCCGAGACGGACCTACGAGCAGTACTTC
>few|TRBJ1-1|NA|TRBV5-8
CASRKESNTEAFF
TGTGCCAGCAGGAAGGAGTCGAACACTGAAGCTTTCTTT
>few|TRBJ2-7|TRBD1|TRBV5-6
CASSYGQGDEQYF
TGTGCCAGCAGCTATGGACAGGGTGACGAGCAGTACTTC